The rows below give T cell receptor beta chains drawn from one sample of a study of T-cell reconstitution after alpha-beta-depleted transplantation in children. TCRdb called the PCR reads again in MiXCR, with one record for every CDR3 protein. The top ten clones hold around 30% of a sample with approximately 400,000 distinct CDR3 sequences, around 15% of them seen once. The material sequenced was PBMCs, mostly from graft donor cells, taken 360 days after TCRalphabeta/CD19-depleted stem cell transplant. The receptors were gathered from a boy less than two years old who had a stem cell transplant for Wiskott-Aldrich syndrome, so the T cells may come from the graft donor. The CDR3 runs from the conserved cysteine through the conserved F or W. The D gene is left open where the match is weak. The size field is filled for only some rows; it gives once, few, many or a size class.

TRBV5-5	TRBD2	many	TRBJ2-1	TGTGCCAGCAGCCTTGGTGGGAGGGAGTTCTTC	CASSLGGREFF
TRBV5-1	.	.	TRBJ2-5	TGCGCCAGCAGCTTAATCCCAGGGTGGGGAGAGACCCAGTACTTC	CASSLIPGWGETQYF
TRBV5-1	.	.	TRBJ2-1	TGCGCCAGCAGCTTCCGGACGAGGATCAATGAGCAGTTCTTC	CASSFRTRINEQFF
TRBV6-4	.	.	TRBJ2-3	TGTGCCAGCAGTGATCAGGGATACACAGATACGCAGTATTTT	CASSDQGYTDTQYF
TRBV29-1	TRBD1	many	TRBJ1-1	TGCAGCGTTGAACGTCGACAGGGGAACACTGAAGCTTTCTTT	CSVERRQGNTEAFF
TRBV5-1	TRBD1	many	TRBJ2-7	TGCGCCAGCAGCTTCTCCGGGACCGGGACAGGGCCCAACGAGCAGTACTTC	CASSFSGTGTGPNEQYF
TRBV5-1	.	few	TRBJ2-7	TGCGCCAGCAGCTTGGTAGCGGCGCGCGGGGCCTACGAGCAGTACTTC	CASSLVAARGAYEQYF
TRBV14	TRBD2	.	TRBJ2-2	TGTGCCAGCAGCCTTATCCGACCGGGACTAGTTACCGGGGAGCTGTTTTTT	CASSLIRPGLVTGELFF
TRBV6-5	.	few	TRBJ2-3	TGTGCCAGCAGTTACACCCGGAAAGACACAGATACGCAGTATTTT	CASSYTRKDTDTQYF
TRBV7-9	TRBD2	.	TRBJ2-1	TGTGCCAGCAGCCAAAGGACTAGTGAGTACAATGAGCAGTTCTTC	CASSQRTSEYNEQFF
TRBV12-3/TRBV12-4	.	.	TRBJ2-2	TGTGCCAGCAAGAGGGTTACGAACACCGGGGAGCTGTTTTTT	CASKRVTNTGELFF
TRBV29-1	.	few	TRBJ2-5	TGCAGCGCCGCGCATTTACAAGAGACCCAGTACTTC	CSAAHLQETQYF
TRBV24-1	.	few	TRBJ2-7	TGTGCCACCAGTGATCGACGAGCGCCCTACGAGCAGTACTTC	CATSDRRAPYEQYF
TRBV4-1	.	.	TRBJ2-7	TGCGCCAGCAGCCATAACAGGTTTACTCCTTACGAGCAGTACTTC	CASSHNRFTPYEQYF
TRBV29-1	TRBD2	.	TRBJ2-2	TGCAGCGTGGGGACTAGCGCGAACACCGGGGAGCTGTTTTTT	CSVGTSANTGELFF
TRBV15	TRBD1	.	TRBJ2-7	TGTGCCACCAGCACAAGAGGGGGGACAGGGTCCTACGAGCAGTACTTC	CATSTRGGTGSYEQYF
TRBV5-1	.	few	TRBJ1-3	TGCGCCAGCAGCTTGGCCTACGGTGGAAACACCATATATTTT	CASSLAYGGNTIYF
TRBV4-1	TRBD1	.	TRBJ2-2	TGCGCCAGCAGCCAAGATCTGGGGACAGCGAACACCGGGGAGCTGTTTTTT	CASSQDLGTANTGELFF
TRBV29-1	TRBD2	.	TRBJ2-7	TGCAGCGTTGAACTAGCGGACTACGAGCAGTACTTC	CSVELADYEQYF
TRBV7-8	TRBD2	few	TRBJ2-3	TGTGCCAGCAGCTGGACTAGCGATATTAGCACAGATACGCAGTATTTT	CASSWTSDISTDTQYF
TRBV27	.	.	TRBJ1-2	TGTGCCAGCAGCTACGGCCGTAGATATGGCTACACCTTC	CASSYGRRYGYTF
TRBV29-1	TRBD1	.	TRBJ2-5	TGCAGCGGTCGGACAGGGGGTTTGGAGACCCAGTACTTC	CSGRTGGLETQYF
TRBV12-3/TRBV12-4	.	many	TRBJ2-5	TGTGCCAGCAAAGTAACAGGGGCGGGGGAGACCCAGTACTTC	CASKVTGAGETQYF
TRBV27	.	.	TRBJ2-7	TGTGCCAGCAGTTTATCACCTTCCTTCTACGAGCAGTACTTC	CASSLSPSFYEQYF
TRBV12-3/TRBV12-4	.	.	TRBJ2-4	TGTGCCAGCAGTCCCGGGACTCGGAGGGACAAAAACATTCAGTACTTC	CASSPGTRRDKNIQYF
TRBV6-1	TRBD2	.	TRBJ2-7	TGTGCCAGCAGCCCGCCGGGACTAGCGGGGGGGCTTCCAACCTACGAGCAGTACTTC	CASSPPGLAGGLPTYEQYF
TRBV27	.	few	TRBJ2-3	TGTGCCAGCAGTTCCGGGTCCCATACGCAGTATTTT	CASSSGSHTQYF
TRBV29-1	TRBD1	few	TRBJ2-1	TGCAGCGTGGGAAAACGGTACCGGGACAGGTTAAGTGGGCAGTTCTTC	CSVGKRYRDRLSGQFF
TRBV24-1	.	once	TRBJ2-6	TGTGCCACCAGTGATGGGGGACAAGTCTCTGGGGCCAACGTCCTGACTTTC	CATSDGGQVSGANVLTF
TRBV12-3/TRBV12-4	.	many	TRBJ2-7	TGTGCCAGCAGTTTGAGAGTGCCCTACGAGCAGTACTTC	CASSLRVPYEQYF
TRBV19	.	few	TRBJ2-7	TGTGCCAGTAGTGCGAACAGGGGAGGGGAGCAGTACTTC	CASSANRGGEQYF
TRBV24-1	.	.	TRBJ1-1	TGTGCCACCAGTGATCTCGGGGGAACGGCTTTCTTT	CATSDLGGTAFF
TRBV24-1	TRBD2	.	TRBJ2-3	TGTGCCACCAGTGACCGCTTTCAGACTAGCGGGAGGATAGATACGCAGTATTTT	CATSDRFQTSGRIDTQYF
TRBV10-3	.	few	TRBJ2-7	TGTGCCATCAGTGGGGCGGAAGCTCGGGTGCAGTACTTC	CAISGAEARVQYF